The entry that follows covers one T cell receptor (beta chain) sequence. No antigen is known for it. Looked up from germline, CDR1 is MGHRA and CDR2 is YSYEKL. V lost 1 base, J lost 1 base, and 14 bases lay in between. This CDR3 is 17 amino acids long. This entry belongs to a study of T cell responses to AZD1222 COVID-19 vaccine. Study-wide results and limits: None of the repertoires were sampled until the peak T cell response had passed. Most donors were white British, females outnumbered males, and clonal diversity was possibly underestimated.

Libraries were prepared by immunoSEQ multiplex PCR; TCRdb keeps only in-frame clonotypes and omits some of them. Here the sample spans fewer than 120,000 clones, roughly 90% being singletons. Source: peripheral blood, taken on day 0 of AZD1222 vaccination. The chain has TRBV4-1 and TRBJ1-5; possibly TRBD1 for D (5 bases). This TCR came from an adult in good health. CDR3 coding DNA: TGCGCCAGCAGCCAAGTTGAACCGGGACTGAGCAATCAGCCCCAGCATTTT. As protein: CASSQVEPGLSNQPQHF.